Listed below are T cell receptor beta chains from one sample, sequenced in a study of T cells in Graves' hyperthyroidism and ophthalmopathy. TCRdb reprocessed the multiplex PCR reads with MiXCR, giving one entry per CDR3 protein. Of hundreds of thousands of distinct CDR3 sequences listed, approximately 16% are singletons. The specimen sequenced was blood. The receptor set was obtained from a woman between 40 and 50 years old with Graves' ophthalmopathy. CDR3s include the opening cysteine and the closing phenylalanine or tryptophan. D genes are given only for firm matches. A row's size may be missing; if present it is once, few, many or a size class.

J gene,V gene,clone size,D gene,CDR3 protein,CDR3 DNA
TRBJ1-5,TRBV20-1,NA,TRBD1,CSARVEQGTGSNQPQHF,TGCAGTGCTAGAGTTGAACAGGGGACGGGTAGCAATCAGCCCCAGCATTTT
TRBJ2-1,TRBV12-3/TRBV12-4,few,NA,CASRSDGPYNGQFF,TGTGCCAGCCGATCGGACGGTCCCTACAATGGGCAGTTCTTC
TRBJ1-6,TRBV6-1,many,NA,CASRQGSNSPLHF,TGTGCCAGCAGGCAGGGATCAAATTCACCCCTCCACTTT
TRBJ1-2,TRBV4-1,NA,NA,CASSQPWSPRGYTF,TGCGCCAGCAGCCAACCGTGGTCTCCCAGGGGCTACACCTTC
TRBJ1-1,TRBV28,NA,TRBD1,CASSLRQGDNTEAFF,TGTGCCAGCAGTTTGCGACAGGGTGACAACACTGAAGCTTTCTTT
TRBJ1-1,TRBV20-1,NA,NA,CSARGPGAIAFF,TGCAGTGCTAGGGGCCCGGGGGCTATAGCTTTCTTT
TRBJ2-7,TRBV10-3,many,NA,CAISALTHSYEQYF,TGTGCCATCAGTGCCTTGACACACTCCTACGAGCAGTACTTC
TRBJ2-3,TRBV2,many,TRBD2,CASSEDSGSTDTQYF,TGTGCCAGCAGTGAGGATAGCGGGAGCACAGATACGCAGTATTTT
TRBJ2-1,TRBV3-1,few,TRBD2,CASSQGGGEMYNEQFF,TGTGCCAGCAGCCAAGGGGGAGGGGAGATGTACAATGAGCAGTTCTTC
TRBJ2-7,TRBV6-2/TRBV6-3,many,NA,CASRGQLYEQYF,TGTGCCAGCAGAGGACAGCTCTACGAGCAGTACTTC
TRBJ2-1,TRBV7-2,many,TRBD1,CAGRTGGLYNEQFF,TGTGCCGGACGGACAGGGGGTCTGTACAATGAGCAGTTCTTC
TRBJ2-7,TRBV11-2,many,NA,CASSLVSDGYYEQYF,TGTGCCAGCAGCTTAGTTAGCGACGGGTACTACGAGCAGTACTTC
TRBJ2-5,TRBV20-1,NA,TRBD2,CSASLPGGRETQYF,TGCAGTGCTTCCTTGCCGGGGGGGAGGGAGACCCAGTACTTC
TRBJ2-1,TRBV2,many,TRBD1,CASRRLFRDRAILNEQFF,TGTGCCAGCAGAAGGCTTTTCCGGGACAGGGCAATTCTGAATGAGCAGTTCTTC
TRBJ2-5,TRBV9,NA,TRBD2,CASSVGLAGGESQETQYF,TGTGCCAGCAGCGTAGGACTAGCGGGGGGGGAATCGCAAGAGACCCAGTACTTC
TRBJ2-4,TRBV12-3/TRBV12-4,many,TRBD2,CASSRTSGGIKNIQYF,TGTGCCAGCAGCCGTACTAGCGGGGGCATCAAAAACATTCAGTACTTC
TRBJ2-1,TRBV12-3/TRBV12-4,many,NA,CASSTRDFSYNEQFF,TGTGCCAGCAGTACTCGGGATTTCTCCTACAATGAGCAGTTCTTC
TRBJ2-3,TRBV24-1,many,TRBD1,CATSAEGTGCVPDTQYF,TGTGCCACCAGTGCCGAGGGGACAGGGTGTGTTCCAGATACGCAGTATTTT
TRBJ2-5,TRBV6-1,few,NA,CASSENLQSSTRGTGQYF,TGTGCCAGCAGTGAAAATCTGCAAAGTTCGACGCGGGGAACCGGACAGTACTTC
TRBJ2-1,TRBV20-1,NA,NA,CSDHGTPGSNEQFF,TGCAGTGACCACGGGACTCCCGGGTCCAATGAGCAGTTCTTC
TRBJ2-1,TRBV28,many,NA,CASSKQGTGEQFF,TGTGCCAGCAGCAAACAGGGAACGGGTGAGCAGTTCTTC
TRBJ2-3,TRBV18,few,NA,CASSPDLADTQYF,TGTGCCAGCTCACCTGACCTCGCAGATACGCAGTATTTT
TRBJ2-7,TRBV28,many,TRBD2,CASRPHLGLAGGPGSYEQYF,TGTGCCAGCAGGCCGCACCTCGGACTAGCGGGAGGACCCGGCTCCTACGAGCAGTACTTC
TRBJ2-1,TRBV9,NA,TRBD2,CASSVGLAGGGEQFF,TGTGCCAGCAGCGTAGGATTAGCGGGAGGAGGCGAGCAGTTCTTC
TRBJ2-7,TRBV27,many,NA,CASSWGAPEDEQYF,TGTGCCAGCAGTTGGGGGGCCCCCGAGGACGAGCAGTACTTC
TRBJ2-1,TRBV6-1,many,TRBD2,CASRGTSTYNEQFF,TGTGCCAGCAGGGGGACTAGCACCTACAATGAGCAGTTCTTC
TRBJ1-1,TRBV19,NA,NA,CASSISRRMNTEAFF,TGTGCCAGTAGTATTTCCAGACGTATGAACACTGAAGCTTTCTTT
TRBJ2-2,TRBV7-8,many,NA,CASSPPRVNTGELFF,TGTGCCAGCAGCCCGCCGCGGGTGAACACCGGGGAGCTGTTTTTT
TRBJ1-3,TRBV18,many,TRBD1,CASSSKTGTGDGTIYF,TGTGCCAGCTCATCCAAGACCGGGACAGGGGACGGGACCATATATTTT
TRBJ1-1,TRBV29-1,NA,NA,CSVWAHQAFF,TGCAGCGTTTGGGCCCACCAAGCTTTCTTT
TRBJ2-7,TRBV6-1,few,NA,CASRPQRDPHEQYF,TGTGCCAGCAGACCACAACGGGACCCCCACGAGCAGTACTTC